These 25 T cell receptor beta chains came from one sample sequenced in a study of OX40 agonist ivuxolimab in advanced cancers. Assay: immunoSEQ multiplex PCR; the TCRdb copy retains only in-frame clones and omits some. Seen here are tens of thousands of clones, over 75% observed once, and the top ten hold 3% to 4.5%. Here the sequenced sample was CD4+ or CD8+ T cells sorted from blood, taken in a trial of the OX40 agonist ivuxolimab. The receptors originated from an adult with an advanced solid tumor such as melanoma, head and neck, liver or kidney cancer.

The V gene is TRBV9, the J gene TRBJ2-1; D might be TRBD1 (6 bases). The CDR3 sequence is 13 residues long. V was pared by 4 bases and J by 4 bases, with 9 bases between. Germline loops: CDR1 SGDLS, CDR2 YYNGEE. The CDR3 is CASSSGQYNEQFF. CDR3 coding DNA: TGTGCCAGCAGCTCAGGACAGTACAATGAGCAGTTCTTC.

The chain employs TRBV5-1 and TRBJ2-7, with D possibly being TRBD1 (5 bases). CDR3 length: 17 residues. Germline V gene sequence: CDR1 SGHRS, CDR2 YFSETQ. V was trimmed by 2 bases and J by 0 bases, leaving 18 bases between them. The CDR3 region has the DNA TGCGCCAGCAGCTTCCGATCACAGGTCCCAAACTCCTACGAGCAGTACTTC. The encoded protein is CASSFRSQVPNSYEQYF.

This chain uses TRBV5-8 with TRBJ2-7, with D perhaps TRBD1 (6 bases). V was shortened by 5 bases and J by 3 bases, with 15 bases between the two germline ends. Germline-derived CDR1 and CDR2 are SGHTS and YDEGEE. The CDR3 runs to 14 residues. CDR3 residues: CASRDTRGNYEQYF. CDR3 DNA: TGTGCCAGCAGGGATACCAGGGGTAACTACGAGCAGTACTTC.

This clone was observed a single time. V is TRBV11-2 and J is TRBJ2-3, with a possible D match to TRBD1 (5 bases). Per the germline V gene, CDR1 is SGHAT and CDR2 is FQNNGV. Trimming shortened V by 2 bases and J by 1 base, and 10 bases separated the two germline ends. This CDR3 comprises 15 residues. CDR3 residues: CASSLLQAGTDTQYF. The CDR3 nucleotides read TGTGCCAGCAGCTTATTACAGGCTGGCACAGATACGCAGTATTTT.

The chain carries TRBV19 and TRBJ1-3; D gene ambiguous. CDR1 and CDR2 (germline): LNHDA, SQIVND (reference sequence). The V end was cut by 5 bases, the J end by 4 bases, with 9 bases between. The CDR3 sequence is 13 residues long. The DNA for the CDR3 is TGTGCCAGTAGTCGGGCCCCCGGAAACACCATATATTTT. Protein sequence: CASSRAPGNTIYF.

This sequence joins TRBV6-5 and TRBJ2-7; no reliable D call. In germline, CDR1 is MNHEY, CDR2 SVGAGI. The CDR3 spans 13 residues. Trimming pared 6 bases from V and 3 bases from J, leaving 12 bases between. For the CDR3, the DNA is TGTGCCAGCAGCCAGGACGGGTACTACGAGCAGTACTTC. It yields the protein CASSQDGYYEQYF.

The chain's CDR3 is CASSLDGENIQYF. In DNA, the CDR3 is TGTGCCAGCAGCTTAGACGGAGAAAACATTCAGTACTTC. This sequence joins TRBV7-2 and TRBJ2-4; D is unclear. Germline CDR1 reads SGHTA; CDR2 reads FQGNSA. Trimming took off 1 base at V and 5 bases at J, with 6 bases between the two ends. The CDR3 contains 13 residues.

This chain joins TRBV10-3 and TRBJ1-5; D call uncertain. Deletions cut 2 bases from V and 1 base from J, with 6 bases between. CDR1 is ENHRY, CDR2 SYGVKD, per germline. CDR3 length: 14 amino acids. This chain's CDR3 is CAISENPSNQPQHF. DNA of the CDR3: TGTGCCATCAGTGAGAACCCAAGCAATCAGCCCCAGCATTTT.

The rearrangement joins TRBV15 to TRBJ2-1; possibly TRBD2 for D (5 bases). This CDR3 is 14 amino acids long. CDR1 LNHNV and CDR2 YYDKDF come from the germline V gene (reference sequence). Trimming took 9 bases from V and 4 from J, leaving 16 bases between them. The CDR3 sequence: CATGFGGTYNEQFF. The DNA for the CDR3 is TGTGCCACGGGGTTTGGAGGAACTTACAATGAGCAGTTCTTC. Full variable domain (rest looked up from reference TRBV15 and TRBJ2-1): DAMVIQNPRYQVTQFGKPVTLSCSQTLNHNVMYWYQQKSSQAPKLLFHYYDKDFNNEADTPDNFQSRRPNTSFCFLDIRSPGLGDTAMYLCATGFGGTYNEQFFGPGTRLTVL.

The chain uses TRBV2 and TRBJ2-1; 9 bases are a match to TRBD2. Germline assignment: CDR1 SNHLY and CDR2 FYNNEI. V gave up 5 bases and J gave up 9 bases; unmatched junction bases: 14. The CDR3 runs 16 residues. The CDR3 region has the DNA TGTGCCAGCAGTCAAACACCTAGCGGGGTCTATATTGAGCAGTTCTTC. Amino acid sequence: CASSQTPSGVYIEQFF.

This clone was seen just once. The chain carries TRBV6-1 and TRBJ2-7, with D maybe TRBD2 (5 bases). The V gene's germline CDR1 is MNHNS and CDR2 SASEGT. The CDR3 sequence is 15 residues long. V dropped 3 bases and J dropped 2 bases, with 14 bases sitting between them. CDR3 nucleotide sequence: TGTGCCAGCAGTGACCCTGAGGGATTCGCCTACGAGCAGTACTTC. This gives the protein CASSDPEGFAYEQYF.

The V gene is TRBV6-6, the J gene TRBJ2-5, with D perhaps TRBD2 (6 bases). Between the trimmed V and J ends, which lost 10 bases and 5 bases, there was a span of 20 bases. The CDR3 length is 14 residues. The V gene's germline CDR1 is MNHNY and CDR2 SVGAGI (reference sequence). The CDR3 DNA reads TGTGCCAACGCCCGGGGAGGCGGTGGGGAGACCCAGTACTTC. Its translation is CANARGGGGETQYF.

This clone turned up a few times. V gene TRBV4-1 combines with J gene TRBJ1-2, with 7 bases that match TRBD1. Per the germline V gene, CDR1 is MGHRA and CDR2 is YSYEKL. V was pared by 6 bases and J by 4 bases, with 8 bases of the junction left unmatched. This CDR3 region has 14 residues. The CDR3 sequence: CASSPQTGAYGYTF. The CDR3 DNA is TGCGCCAGCAGTCCACAAACAGGGGCCTATGGCTACACCTTC.

The V gene is TRBV7-2, the J gene TRBJ2-3; D gene unclear. CDR1 SGHTA and CDR2 FQGNSA come from the germline V gene. This CDR3 contains 14 residues. V dropped 4 bases and J dropped 0 bases, with 8 bases sitting between them. CDR3 DNA: TGTGCCAGCAGCTGGGATGCGAGCACAGATACGCAGTATTTT. This gives the protein CASSWDASTDTQYF.

The chain recombines TRBV5-4 with TRBJ2-3, with D uncertain. This CDR3 spans 12 amino acids. Trimming removed 9 bases at V and 2 bases at J, with 10 bases between. CDR1 is SGHNT and CDR2 is YYREEE in the germline V gene (reference sequence). CDR3 sequence: CATHSPTDTQYF. CDR3 bases: TGTGCCACCCACTCCCCCACAGATACGCAGTATTTT.

The V call is TRBV5-1, the J call TRBJ2-5, with D possibly TRBD2 on 7 matching bases. The CDR3 has 13 residues. With 4 bases removed from V and 5 bases from J, the gap between germline ends came to 12 bases. Germline V gives CDR1 SGHRS, CDR2 YFSETQ. CDR3 in DNA: TGCGCCAGCAGCCTGGGGGGGCGGGAGACCCAGTACTTC. This translates into CASSLGGRETQYF. Complete variable domain (other parts from reference TRBV5-1 and TRBJ2-5): KAGVTQTPRYLIKTRGQQVTLSCSPISGHRSVSWYQQTPGQGLQFLFEYFSETQRNKGNFPGRFSGRQFSNSRSEMNVSTLELGDSALYLCASSLGGRETQYFGPGTRLLVL.

V gene TRBV13 combines with J gene TRBJ2-2; TRBD2 aligns across 9 bases. The CDR3 is 16 residues long. Trimming removed 1 base from V and 6 bases from J; junction bases left unmatched: 6. Germline CDR1 reads PRHDT; CDR2 reads FYEKMQ (reference sequence). The CDR3 region is CASSLVASGRPGELFF. The DNA of the CDR3 is TGTGCCAGCAGCTTAGTAGCGAGCGGGAGGCCCGGGGAGCTGTTTTTT.

The chain recombines TRBV19 with TRBJ1-5; D is uncertain. In germline, CDR1 is LNHDA, CDR2 SQIVND (reference sequence). Deletions cut 3 bases from V and 5 bases from J, with 8 bases between. This CDR3 is 13 amino acids long. The DNA of the CDR3 is TGTGCCAGTAGTATCTTAGGAGATCAGCCCCAGCATTTT. Its protein is CASSILGDQPQHF.

The CDR3 here is CASSYDQTQFF. DNA of the CDR3: TGTGCCAGCAGTTACGACCAGACCCAGTTCTTC. V gene TRBV6-5 combines with J gene TRBJ2-1; D not certain. The V gene lost 2 bases and the J gene lost 13 bases, with 9 bases spanning the gap. The CDR3 contains 11 residues. The germline V gene has CDR1 MNHEY and CDR2 SVGAGI.

This rearrangement joins TRBV30 to TRBJ2-7; 9 nucleotides match TRBD2. The CDR3 has 14 amino acids. V shed 5 bases, J shed 7 bases, and the junction held 12 bases outside the gene matches. Germline V gives CDR1 GTSNPN, CDR2 SVGIG (reference sequence). CDR3 sequence: CAWAGGATFWEQYF. The CDR3 DNA follows: TGTGCCTGGGCGGGGGGGGCTACGTTTTGGGAGCAGTACTTC.

The chain couples TRBV7-9 to TRBJ2-7, with no clear D. The germline V gene has CDR1 SEHNR and CDR2 FQNEAQ (reference sequence). The CDR3 runs to 13 residues. Trimming shortened V by 5 bases and J by 2 bases, and 10 bases separated the two germline ends. The CDR3 sequence: CASSHRETYEQYF. CDR3 sequence (DNA): TGTGCCAGCAGCCACCGCGAGACCTACGAGCAGTACTTC.

The J gene is TRBJ2-5, the V gene TRBV28, with 7 bases identical to TRBD1. Trimming took 8 bases from V and 5 from J; bases not matched to a gene: 8. This CDR3 comprises 13 residues. The germline V gene encodes CDR1 MDHEN and CDR2 SYDVKM. CDR3: CASGLDREETQYF. CDR3 DNA sequence: TGTGCCAGCGGACTCGACAGGGAGGAGACCCAGTACTTC. The full variable domain, rest sourced from reference TRBV28 and TRBJ2-5, is DVKVTQSSRYLVKRTGEKVFLECVQDMDHENMFWYRQDPGLGLRLIYFSYDVKMKEKGDIPEGYSVSREKKERFSLILESASTNQTSMYLCASGLDREETQYFGPGTRLLVL.

Worth noting for this clone: The sample holds other DNA sequences that translate to the same CDR3. The chain carries TRBV6-5 and TRBJ1-1; D remains ambiguous. Germline V CDR1 and CDR2: MNHEY, SVGAGI. V dropped 2 bases and J dropped 0 bases, with 7 bases sitting between them. The CDR3 is made up of 14 amino acids. CDR3 in amino acids: CASSYGSVNTEAFF. The CDR3, as DNA: TGTGCCAGCAGTTACGGTTCCGTGAACACTGAAGCTTTCTTT.

The V and J genes are TRBV9 and TRBJ2-1; tentatively, D is TRBD2 (6 bases). Germline V lookup: CDR1 SGDLS, CDR2 YYNGEE. The CDR3 is 15 residues long. The V and J ends lost 2 bases and 1 base respectively, with 10 bases between them. The CDR3 reads CASSVNSGSYNEQFF. The CDR3 DNA follows: TGTGCCAGCAGCGTTAATAGCGGATCCTACAATGAGCAGTTCTTC. Complete variable domain (other parts from reference TRBV9 and TRBJ2-1): DSGVTQTPKHLITATGQRVTLRCSPRSGDLSVYWYQQSLDQGLQFLIQYYNGEERAKGNILERFSAQQFPDLHSELNLSSLELGDSALYFCASSVNSGSYNEQFFGPGTRLTVL.

This clone was recorded only once. The genes are TRBV7-2 and TRBJ2-3; 7 nucleotides line up with TRBD2. The germline V gene encodes CDR1 SGHTA and CDR2 FQGNSA. J lost 0 bases, V lost 11 bases, and 14 bases had no gene match. There are 16 residues in the CDR3. CDR3: CAGSLDGGGSTDTQYF. The CDR3 DNA sequence: TGTGCCGGCTCCCTAGATGGGGGGGGTAGCACAGATACGCAGTATTTT.